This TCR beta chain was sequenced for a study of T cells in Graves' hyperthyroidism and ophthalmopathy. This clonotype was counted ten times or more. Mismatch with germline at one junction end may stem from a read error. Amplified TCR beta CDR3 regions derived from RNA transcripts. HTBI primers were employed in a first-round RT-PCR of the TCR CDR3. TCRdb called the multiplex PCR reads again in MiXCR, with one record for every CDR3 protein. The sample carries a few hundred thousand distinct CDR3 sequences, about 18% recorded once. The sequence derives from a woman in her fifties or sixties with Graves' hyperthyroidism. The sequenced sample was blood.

The CDR3 reads CSARDSSTEAFF. Here the CDR3 DNA reads TGCAGTGCGAGAGACAGCAGCACTGAAGCTTTCTTT. The gene calls are TRBV20-1 and TRBJ1-1; D perhaps matches TRBD1 (5 bases). The length of the CDR3 is 12 residues. Per the germline V gene, CDR1 is DFQATT and CDR2 is SNEGSKA (reference sequence).